This T cell receptor (beta chain) was obtained from a study of control samples from healthy donors and cancer patients. Sequencing used immunoSEQ multiplex PCR; TCRdb keeps in-frame clones, though not all of them. The table has about 100,000 clones, almost 90% seen once. This CDR3 comprises 19 residues. Trimming removed 4 bases from V and 6 bases from J; junction bases left unmatched: 17. CDR1 and CDR2 from the germline V gene are SGHTA and FQGNSA. The gene calls are TRBV7-2 and TRBJ2-1, with 11 bases identical to TRBD2. The clonotype was recovered from a man younger than 40 in good health. Source material: blood. DNA for the CDR3: TGTGCCAGCAGCTCGATTAGCGGGAGGGCCGCTCGGTTGATCAATGAGCAGTTCTTC. It codes for CASSSISGRAARLINEQFF.